The clone carrying this T cell receptor beta chain was seen a handful of times. Its antigen is not known. A quantitative 5'-RACE method, one with molecular barcodes, was used to make TCR beta libraries. TCRdb reprocessed the 5' RACE reads via MiXCR and lists one record per CDR3 protein. In the table there are approximately 290,000 distinct CDR3 sequences, around 20% of which are singletons. The junction had 7 bases not matched to a gene; V was cut back by 6 bases and J by 5 bases. The CDR3 covers 14 residues. The germline V gene encodes CDR1 KGHSH and CDR2 LQKENI. These data belong to a study of CD8 T cells in ankylosing spondylitis. Findings and caveats of the study: Within ankylosing spondylitis blood, a TCR beta motif made up of fewer than ten highly homologous variants appeared to be characteristic. Prior work had noted some motif variants in reactive arthritis blood and synovial fluid. Matched ankylosing spondylitis synovial fluid reportedly contained a significantly enriched population of disease-linked clones.

The sequence came from a female donor with ankylosing spondylitis or in good health (not recorded which). The V gene is TRBV18, the J gene TRBJ1-5, with 7 bases matching TRBD1. Sample: blood, either unsorted or a sorted T cell fraction (not recorded which). This CDR3 is CASSPDRADQPQHF. The CDR3 DNA reads TGTGCCAGCTCTCCCGACAGGGCGGATCAGCCCCAGCATTTT.